Each of the 20 T cell receptor beta chains below was sequenced from the same sample in a study of cytomegalovirus exposure and HLA in healthy donors. TCRdb's copy holds only in-frame clones and misses some; the assay was immunoSEQ multiplex PCR. This sample has 130,000 to 150,000 clones, with about 83% found just once. The sample taken for sequencing was PBMCs. Every receptor here comes from a woman under 40 in good health and CMV-seronegative.

V gene TRBV5-4 combines with J gene TRBJ1-3; no clear D. The V gene's germline CDR1 is SGHNT and CDR2 YYREEE (reference sequence). The CDR3 extends over 13 amino acids. Trimming took 2 bases from V and 8 from J, leaving 11 bases between them. As DNA, the CDR3 is TGTGCCAGCAGCTTTTTCTCTCGAGACACCATATATTTT. It specifies CASSFFSRDTIYF.

This chain links TRBV5-4 with TRBJ2-7; D is perhaps TRBD2 (7 bases). CDR1 SGHNT and CDR2 YYREEE come from the germline V gene (reference sequence). The V end was cut by 3 bases, the J end by 3 bases, with 13 bases between. The CDR3 length is 14 residues. The CDR3 DNA reads TGTGCCAGCAGCTCCCAGGGAGGGGGCTACGAGCAGTACTTC. Translated, it gives CASSSQGGGYEQYF.

The V gene is TRBV2, the J gene TRBJ2-5, with 14 bases aligning to TRBD2. The CDR3 is made up of 15 amino acids. Unmatched junction bases numbered 9, after V lost 6 bases and J lost 9 bases. Germline CDR1 reads SNHLY; CDR2 reads FYNNEI. CDR3: CASSLRTSGGSAQYF. The CDR3 bases are TGTGCCAGCAGCCTCCGGACTAGCGGGGGGTCGGCCCAGTACTTC.

J is TRBJ2-1 and V is TRBV4-1; D is perhaps TRBD2 (7 bases). CDR1 MGHRA and CDR2 YSYEKL come from the germline V gene. Trimming took off 1 base at V and 12 bases at J, with 16 bases between the two ends. The CDR3 consists of 14 residues. The DNA of the CDR3 is TGCGCCAGCAGCCAAGTTTTGGGGGGGCTGGGGCAGTTCTTC. Its protein product is CASSQVLGGLGQFF.

The chain recombines TRBV9 with TRBJ2-5, with 9 bases lining up with TRBD2. The CDR3 consists of 16 residues. V dropped 0 bases and J dropped 1; count of bases not matched to a gene: 4. Germline CDR1 reads SGDLS; CDR2 reads YYNGEE. The CDR3 nucleotides read TGTGCCAGCAGCGTAGGATTTAGCGGGGGCCAAGAGACCCAGTACTTC. It codes for CASSVGFSGGQETQYF. Full variable domain (rest looked up from reference TRBV9 and TRBJ2-5): DSGVTQTPKHLITATGQRVTLRCSPRSGDLSVYWYQQSLDQGLQFLIQYYNGEERAKGNILERFSAQQFPDLHSELNLSSLELGDSALYFCASSVGFSGGQETQYFGPGTRLLVL.

V gene TRBV5-5 combines with J gene TRBJ2-3, with TRBD1 as a possible D gene (6 bases). Trimming pared 1 base from V and 2 bases from J, leaving 11 bases between. Germline values: CDR1 SGHKS, CDR2 YYEKEE (reference sequence). This CDR3 has 15 amino acids. CDR3: CASSLRDTNTDTQYF. The CDR3 bases are TGTGCCAGCAGCTTGAGGGACACGAACACAGATACGCAGTATTTT.

The chain couples TRBV4-1 to TRBJ1-5; D is undetermined. This CDR3 region has 16 residues. The V and J ends lost 0 bases and 1 base respectively, with 10 bases between them. Germline assignment: CDR1 MGHRA and CDR2 YSYEKL. Here the CDR3 reads CASSQDDYMSNQPQHF. The CDR3 coding sequence is TGCGCCAGCAGCCAAGATGACTACATGAGCAATCAGCCCCAGCATTTT.

The J gene is TRBJ2-2, the V gene TRBV5-1; 10 nucleotides agree with TRBD1. Germline-derived CDR1 and CDR2 are SGHRS and YFSETQ. The length of the CDR3 is 16 residues. The V segment lost 0 bases and the J segment 4 bases; nucleotides outside the gene matches: 3. The CDR3 region is CASSLGDRGITGELFF. The CDR3 region has the DNA TGCGCCAGCAGCTTGGGGGACAGGGGCATCACCGGGGAGCTGTTTTTT. Filled out from reference TRBV5-1 and TRBJ2-2, the complete variable domain reads KAGVTQTPRYLIKTRGQQVTLSCSPISGHRSVSWYQQTPGQGLQFLFEYFSETQRNKGNFPGRFSGRQFSNSRSEMNVSTLELGDSALYLCASSLGDRGITGELFFGEGSRLTVL.

This sequence joins TRBV5-1 and TRBJ2-5; tentative D call: TRBD1 (6 bases). Germline CDR1 reads SGHRS; CDR2 reads YFSETQ. CDR3 size: 15 residues. V was cut by 2 bases and J by 2 bases, with 13 bases left in between. The CDR3 nucleotides read TGCGCCAGCAGCTTTAGTCCAGGGGATCAAGAGACCCAGTACTTC. Its protein is CASSFSPGDQETQYF.

V and J are TRBV5-6 and TRBJ2-6; TRBD1 matches at 7 bases. The CDR3 has 16 residues. In germline, CDR1 is SGHDT, CDR2 YYEEEE. V was pared by 4 bases and J by 1 base, with 5 bases of the junction left unmatched. The CDR3 bases are TGTGCCAGCAGCCTCACGACAGGGTCTGGGGCCAACGTCCTGACTTTC. It encodes CASSLTTGSGANVLTF.

The chain recombines TRBV7-9 with TRBJ2-7; 7 positions agree with TRBD1. Germline CDR1 reads SEHNR; CDR2 reads FQNEAQ (reference sequence). The CDR3 has 14 amino acids. V shed 6 bases and J 3 bases; nucleotides not matched to a gene: 8. CDR3 region: CASRPADRDYEQYF. As DNA, the CDR3 is TGTGCCAGCAGACCCGCCGACAGGGACTACGAGCAGTACTTC.

The chain combines TRBV4-2 with TRBJ1-1, with D possibly matching TRBD1 (6 bases). Germline CDR1 and CDR2: LGHNA and YNFKEQ. Trimming removed 4 bases at V and 2 bases at J, with 14 bases between. This CDR3 is built from 15 residues. The CDR3 is CASSLETGYNTEAFF. The CDR3 DNA reads as TGTGCCAGCAGCCTGGAGACAGGATACAACACTGAAGCTTTCTTT.

The J gene is TRBJ2-1, the V gene TRBV18, with D perhaps matching TRBD1 (8 bases). Trimming stripped 1 base from V and 3 bases from J, with 13 bases between. The V gene's germline CDR1 is KGHSH and CDR2 LQKENI. The CDR3 has 16 residues. In DNA, the CDR3 is TGTGCCAGCTCACCACGGGGGGGGACAGGCTACAATGAGCAGTTCTTC. This gives the protein CASSPRGGTGYNEQFF.

This rearrangement joins TRBV2 to TRBJ2-7, with TRBD2 identical over 10 bases. Losses at the gene ends were 5 bases for V and 3 bases for J; bases not matched to a gene: 4. The CDR3 is made up of 14 amino acids. Germline CDR1 reads SNHLY; CDR2 reads FYNNEI. The CDR3 region is CASSSGGGVYEQYF. Here the CDR3 DNA reads TGTGCCAGCAGTAGCGGGGGGGGAGTCTACGAGCAGTACTTC. Supplemented by reference TRBV2 and TRBJ2-7, the full variable domain reads EPEVTQTPSHQVTQMGQEVILRCVPISNHLYFYWYRQILGQKVEFLVSFYNNEISEKSEIFDDQFSVERPDGSNFTLKIRSTKLEDSAMYFCASSSGGGVYEQYFGPGTRLTVT.

The rearrangement uses TRBV27 and TRBJ2-1; the match to TRBD1 covers 7 bases. The junction had 4 bases not matched to a gene; V was cut back by 2 bases and J by 3 bases. Germline V gene data show CDR1 as MNHEY and CDR2 as SMNVEV (reference sequence). The CDR3 extends over 15 amino acids. The CDR3 reads CASSLDREGYNEQFF. The CDR3 bases are TGTGCCAGCAGTTTAGACAGGGAAGGCTACAATGAGCAGTTCTTC.

This chain joins TRBV9 and TRBJ1-4; 11 nucleotides agree with TRBD1. Germline V gene data show CDR1 as SGDLS and CDR2 as YYNGEE. After removal of 2 bases from V and 3 bases from J, the junction contained 6 bases not matched to a gene. This CDR3 has 17 amino acids. The CDR3 nucleotides are TGTGCCAGCAGCGTGTGGGACAGGGGGTTTTCTAATGAAAAACTGTTTTTT. This translates into CASSVWDRGFSNEKLFF. Combining the CDR3 with reference TRBV9 and TRBJ1-4 gives the whole variable domain DSGVTQTPKHLITATGQRVTLRCSPRSGDLSVYWYQQSLDQGLQFLIQYYNGEERAKGNILERFSAQQFPDLHSELNLSSLELGDSALYFCASSVWDRGFSNEKLFFGSGTQLSVL.

The rearrangement uses TRBV29-1 and TRBJ1-2; TRBD1 might be the D (6 bases). Trimming took off 4 bases at V and 6 bases at J, with 12 bases between the two ends. Germline CDR1 and CDR2: SQVTM and ANQGSEA. This CDR3 is built from 12 residues. The CDR3 bases are TGCAGCGTTGGGGGGCAGGGCCATGGCTACACCTTC. It yields the protein CSVGGQGHGYTF.

The rearrangement joins TRBV7-9 to TRBJ2-3, with 8 bases fitting TRBD2. Losses at the gene ends were 3 bases for V and 1 base for J; bases not matched to a gene: 6. This CDR3 has 16 residues. Germline CDR1 is SEHNR and CDR2 is FQNEAQ (reference sequence). The CDR3 bases are TGTGCCAGCAGCTTTTCCAGGACTAGCCGCACAGATACGCAGTATTTT. It specifies CASSFSRTSRTDTQYF.

The CDR3 loop reads CAWSVEIGTVNEKLFF. The CDR3 nucleotides are TGTGCCTGGAGTGTAGAGATAGGGACAGTTAATGAAAAACTGTTTTTT. The chain employs TRBV30 and TRBJ1-4, with 7 bases lining up with TRBD1. This CDR3 is built from 16 residues. Trimming at V came to 0 bases and at J to 4 bases, leaving 8 bases not matched to a gene. From germline, CDR1 is GTSNPN and CDR2 SVGIG (reference sequence).

This sequence joins TRBV13 and TRBJ1-2; D perhaps matches TRBD1 (6 bases). The CDR3 is 16 residues long. Germline loops: CDR1 PRHDT, CDR2 FYEKMQ (reference sequence). Trimming left V 0 bases short and J 0 bases short, with 11 bases between. CDR3 DNA: TGTGCCAGCAGCTTAGGCCGGGACACCTCTAACTATGGCTACACCTTC. Translated, it gives CASSLGRDTSNYGYTF. The full variable domain, rest sourced from reference TRBV13 and TRBJ1-2, is AAGVIQSPRHLIKEKRETATLKCYPIPRHDTVYWYQQGPGQDPQFLISFYEKMQSDKGSIPDRFSAQQFSDYHSELNMSSLELGDSALYFCASSLGRDTSNYGYTFGSGTRLTVV.